The clone carrying this TCR beta chain occurred many times. The antigen remains unidentified. The source material, RNA transcripts, was used to amplify TCR beta CDR3 regions. Using the HTBI primer set, a first-round RT-PCR was run on the TCR CDR3. TCRdb recomputed calls from the multiplex PCR reads with MiXCR, one row per CDR3 protein. The sample has 95,000 to 110,000 distinct CDR3 sequences; around 50% are singletons. This record comes from a study of T cells in Graves' hyperthyroidism and ophthalmopathy. The V end lost 6 bases, the J end lost 7 bases, and 13 bases lay between the germline ends. CDR3 length: 12 residues. Broader study findings: With a median lead of approximately six months before onset, the model predicted ophthalmopathy. The blood repertoire included most of the expanded thyroid clonotypes above 0.001.

Uncontrolled infection, other autoimmune disease, pregnancy or lactation barred patients from enrollment. The genes are TRBV12-3 or TRBV12-4 and TRBJ2-7; D gene ambiguous. Material for sequencing was blood. This clonotype originated in a man in his forties with Graves' hyperthyroidism. The CDR3 protein is CASSYGYTEQYF. As DNA, the CDR3 is TGTGCCAGCAGCTACGGTTATACGGAGCAGTACTTC.